The rows below give T cell receptor beta chains drawn from one sample of a study of vaccination effects on CD4 cells after COVID-19. The method was immunoSEQ multiplex PCR; TCRdb's version includes in-frame clones alone and lacks a portion of them. This sample has 40,000 to 55,000 clones, with around 70% found just once. Antigens for these TCRs are unknown. Material: CD4+ T cells from PBMCs cultured without peptide, obtained before COVID-19 vaccination. All receptors come from a human donor who had a prior SARS-CoV-2 infection. Each CDR3 is given with its conserved first and last residue. Each record gives: V gene, D gene, clone size, J gene, CDR3 DNA, CDR3 protein. The D gene is left open where the match is weak. Clone size is shown for a subset of rows, as once, few, many or a class of expanded clone.

v_call: TRBV7-9; d_call: NA; clone_size: NA; j_call: TRBJ2-1; cdr3_nt: TGTGCCAGCAGCCCTAACCCGAATCCTAGCTCCTACAATGAGCAGTTCTTC; cdr3_aa: CASSPNPNPSSYNEQFF
v_call: TRBV6-1; d_call: TRBD2; clone_size: NA; j_call: TRBJ2-1; cdr3_nt: TGTGCCAGCAGTGACTGGACTAGCGGGGTAATGAATGAGCAGTTCTTC; cdr3_aa: CASSDWTSGVMNEQFF
v_call: TRBV4-3; d_call: TRBD2; clone_size: NA; j_call: TRBJ2-7; cdr3_nt: TGCGCCAGCAGCCATGGGACTAGCGGGAGTTACGAGCAGTACTTC; cdr3_aa: CASSHGTSGSYEQYF
v_call: TRBV4-1; d_call: NA; clone_size: NA; j_call: TRBJ2-7; cdr3_nt: TGCGCCAGCAGCCAAGACCTCTCGGCGGCCTACGAGCAGTACTTC; cdr3_aa: CASSQDLSAAYEQYF
v_call: TRBV19; d_call: TRBD1; clone_size: NA; j_call: TRBJ1-2; cdr3_nt: TGTGCCAGTAGTATTACGGGGACAGGGGCGCTCTATGGCTACACCTTC; cdr3_aa: CASSITGTGALYGYTF
v_call: TRBV28; d_call: TRBD1; clone_size: NA; j_call: TRBJ1-2; cdr3_nt: TGTGCCAGCAGTTTAAGGTTAGGCAGGGGGCGTCAAGGCTACACCTTC; cdr3_aa: CASSLRLGRGRQGYTF
v_call: TRBV5-1; d_call: TRBD2; clone_size: NA; j_call: TRBJ2-3; cdr3_nt: TGCGCCAGCAGTTTGTCCGGGACTAGCCTCCCAGATACGCAGTATTTT; cdr3_aa: CASSLSGTSLPDTQYF
v_call: TRBV5-6; d_call: NA; clone_size: NA; j_call: TRBJ2-1; cdr3_nt: TGTGCCAGCAGCCTCGGAATCCCTCTAAACAATGAGCAGTTCTTC; cdr3_aa: CASSLGIPLNNEQFF
v_call: TRBV27; d_call: TRBD1; clone_size: NA; j_call: TRBJ1-4; cdr3_nt: TGTGCCAGCAGAAACGGACAGGTGCCTAATGAAAAACTGTTTTTT; cdr3_aa: CASRNGQVPNEKLFF
v_call: TRBV2; d_call: NA; clone_size: few; j_call: TRBJ1-5; cdr3_nt: TGTGCCAGCAGCGAATCTTCGGGACCTGGGTGGATCCAGCATTTT; cdr3_aa: CASSESSGPGWIQHF
v_call: TRBV6-2/TRBV6-3; d_call: TRBD1; clone_size: NA; j_call: TRBJ1-1; cdr3_nt: TGTGCCAGCAGTTCGGGACAGGGGCGGGCCTGGTCCCTTGAAGCTTTCTTT; cdr3_aa: CASSSGQGRAWSLEAFF
v_call: TRBV24-1; d_call: NA; clone_size: NA; j_call: TRBJ2-4; cdr3_nt: TGTGCCACCAGTGAAACAGACAAAAACATTCAGTACTTC; cdr3_aa: CATSETDKNIQYF
v_call: TRBV4-1; d_call: NA; clone_size: NA; j_call: TRBJ1-3; cdr3_nt: TGCGCCAGCAGCCAAGAAGGGTACTCTGGAAACACCATATATTTT; cdr3_aa: CASSQEGYSGNTIYF
v_call: TRBV4-2; d_call: TRBD1; clone_size: NA; j_call: TRBJ2-6; cdr3_nt: TGTGCCAGCAGCCAGCAGGGGGACTCTGGGGCCAACGTCCTGACTTTC; cdr3_aa: CASSQQGDSGANVLTF
v_call: TRBV7-8; d_call: NA; clone_size: NA; j_call: TRBJ1-5; cdr3_nt: TGTGCCAGCAGCATTATGGGGTTCTCGGTCGAGGGCAATCAGCCCCAGCATTTT; cdr3_aa: CASSIMGFSVEGNQPQHF
v_call: TRBV5-1; d_call: NA; clone_size: once; j_call: TRBJ2-7; cdr3_nt: TGCGCCAGCCGCCGGGCCAGAGAGTTGGCCGAGCAGTACTTC; cdr3_aa: CASRRARELAEQYF
v_call: TRBV3-1/TRBV3-2; d_call: TRBD1; clone_size: NA; j_call: TRBJ1-2; cdr3_nt: TGTGCCAGCAGCCATCTCCACCAGGGGGCCCATGGCTACACCTTC; cdr3_aa: CASSHLHQGAHGYTF
v_call: TRBV2; d_call: NA; clone_size: once; j_call: TRBJ1-4; cdr3_nt: TGTGCCAGCCGCCGGTCGGCGGCGGCCGATAATGAAAAACTGTTTTTT; cdr3_aa: CASRRSAAADNEKLFF
v_call: TRBV7-9; d_call: TRBD2; clone_size: NA; j_call: TRBJ2-7; cdr3_nt: TGTGCCAGCAGCTCCCCCGGGGTAGCGGGAGACCACGAGCAGTACTTC; cdr3_aa: CASSSPGVAGDHEQYF
v_call: TRBV7-2; d_call: NA; clone_size: once; j_call: TRBJ2-1; cdr3_nt: TGTGCCAGCAGCTCCCGATTGAGGACTCCCTTTTATGAGCAGTTCTTC; cdr3_aa: CASSSRLRTPFYEQFF